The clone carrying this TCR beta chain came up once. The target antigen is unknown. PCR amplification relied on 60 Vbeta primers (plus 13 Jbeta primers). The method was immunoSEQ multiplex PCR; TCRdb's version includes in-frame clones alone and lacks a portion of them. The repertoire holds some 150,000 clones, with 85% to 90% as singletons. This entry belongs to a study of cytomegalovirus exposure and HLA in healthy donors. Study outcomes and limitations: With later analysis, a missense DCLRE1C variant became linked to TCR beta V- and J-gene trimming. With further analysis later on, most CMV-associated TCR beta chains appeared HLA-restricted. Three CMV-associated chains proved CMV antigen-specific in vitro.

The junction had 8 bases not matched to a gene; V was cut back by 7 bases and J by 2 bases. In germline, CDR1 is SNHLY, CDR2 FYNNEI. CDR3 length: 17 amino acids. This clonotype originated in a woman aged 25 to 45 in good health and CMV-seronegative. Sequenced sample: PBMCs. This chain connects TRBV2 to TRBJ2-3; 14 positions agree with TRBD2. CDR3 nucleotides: TGTGCCAGCAAGAACGGGACTAGCGGGAGCCACACAGATACGCAGTATTTT. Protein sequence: CASKNGTSGSHTDTQYF.